This note documents a single T cell receptor (beta chain) sequence. Its antigen is not identified. V shed 1 base and J 8 bases; nucleotides not matched to a gene: 6. CDR1 is SGHTA and CDR2 is FQGNSA in the germline V gene. CDR3 length equals 14 residues. The data were produced by immunoSEQ multiplex PCR, yet TCRdb's version contains in-frame clones alone and is incomplete. The sample carries approximately 70,000 clones, under 85% recorded once. Pools of viral peptides were used by the ViraFEST assay to expand antigen-specific CD4+ T cells ahead of sequencing. An approximately ten-day culture period preceded the isolation of CD4+ T cells. Vaccination of participants consisted of two doses of either the BNT162b2 or mRNA-1273 vaccine. Testing of the vaccine recipients showed negative nucleocapsid antibodies and no prior SARS-CoV-2 infection. A density of roughly 2 million PBMC per well was used; these cells were cultured with around 11 IU/ml IL-2 and approximately 9.4 ug/ml peptides. Both day 3 and day 7 saw half the medium replaced with IL-2 medium.

The data derive from a study of vaccination effects on CD4 cells after COVID-19. Study-wide findings and caveats: Common cold coronaviruses were cross-recognized by only 1 of 255 vaccine-induced clones in healthy vaccinees.

V gene TRBV7-2 combines with J gene TRBJ1-2; 8 nucleotides agree with TRBD1. Sample: CD4+ T cells from PBMCs cultured with HCoV-OC43 spike peptides, taken after COVID-19 vaccination. This sample's subset: HCoV-OC43 spike overlapping peptide pool stimulation. This TCR came from a human donor who received a COVID-19 vaccine. The CDR3 sequence: CASSLGRQGRGYTF. Here the CDR3 DNA reads TGTGCCAGCAGCTTAGGCAGACAGGGGAGGGGCTACACCTTC.